These 23 T cell receptor beta chains share one sample of origin, sequenced in a study of T cell responses to AZD1222 COVID-19 vaccine (dated by TCRdb to the early 2020s). Libraries were built with the immunoSEQ multiplex PCR assay. TCRdb provides this immuneACCESS table in a form limited to in-frame rearrangements. Some clones are lacking; in checked studies, under half of them reflect an unresolved V gene, and why the rest are absent is not known. The sample data list hundreds of thousands of clones, and roughly 91% of these were observed just once. The ten largest make up over 0.95% of the sample. This specimen's time point label, interpreted: baseline before first vaccination. The intended sense of this specimen's treatment or condition label: meningococcal conjugate vaccine given as trial control. The sequences come from peripheral blood, collected on day 0 of MenACWY control vaccination. These TCRs come from an adult in good health.

This chain uses TRBV7-9 with TRBJ1-5; D possibly corresponds to TRBD1 (5 bases). V dropped 5 bases and J dropped 1 base, with 12 bases sitting between them. Germline V gene data show CDR1 as SEHNR and CDR2 as FQNEAQ (reference sequence). There are 15 residues in the CDR3. CDR3 coding DNA: TGTGCCAGCAGCGCCCAGGGAGGGAGCAATCAGCCCCAGCATTTT. It specifies CASSAQGGSNQPQHF.

V and J are TRBV7-3 and TRBJ1-2; tentative D call: TRBD1 (6 bases). CDR1 and CDR2 (germline): SGHTA, FQGTGA. The CDR3 is 14 amino acids. Between the trimmed V and J ends, which lost 10 bases and 0 bases, there was a span of 15 bases. The CDR3 DNA is TGTGCCACCAGACTATCAGGGGCTAACTATGGCTACACCTTC. This codes for CATRLSGANYGYTF. Full variable domain (rest looked up from reference TRBV7-3 and TRBJ1-2): GAGVSQTPSNKVTEKGKYVELRCDPISGHTALYWYRQSLGQGPEFLIYFQGTGAADDSGLPNDRFFAVRPEGSVSTLKIQRTERGDSAVYLCATRLSGANYGYTFGSGTRLTVV.

This chain uses TRBV10-2 with TRBJ1-5, with D maybe TRBD1 (5 bases). The V gene lost 8 bases and the J gene lost 2 bases, with 13 bases spanning the gap. CDR3 length: 14 residues. CDR1 is WSHSY and CDR2 is SAAADI in the germline V gene. DNA for the CDR3: TGCGCCAGCCGCCCCGTGGGGGGCAATCAGCCCCAGCATTTT. Its protein product is CASRPVGGNQPQHF.

This rearrangement joins TRBV3-1 (or the pseudogene TRBV3-2) to TRBJ1-6; no clear D. Germline V CDR1 and CDR2: LGHDT, YNNKEL (reference sequence). Between the trimmed V and J ends, which lost 2 bases and 4 bases, there was a span of 12 bases. The CDR3 runs 16 residues. In DNA form, the CDR3 reads TGTGCCAGCAGCCAAAGATTAGGACTTTATAATTCACCCCTCCACTTT. Residues: CASSQRLGLYNSPLHF.

The rearrangement uses TRBV11-2 and TRBJ1-3; D remains ambiguous. Trimming stripped 4 bases from V and 10 bases from J, with 8 bases between. The CDR3 extends over 11 amino acids. Germline V lookup: CDR1 SGHAT, CDR2 FQNNGV. The CDR3 DNA follows: TGTGCCAGCAGCTCCGTAAGGACCATATATTTT. Residues: CASSSVRTIYF.

CDR3 residues: CASSPPPQGSPLHF. The CDR3 bases are TGTGCCAGCAGTCCGCCGCCACAGGGTTCACCCCTCCACTTT. The V and J genes are TRBV27 and TRBJ1-6, with TRBD1 as a possible D gene (6 bases). CDR3 length: 14 residues. The V end lost 5 bases, the J end lost 9 bases, and 14 bases lay between the germline ends. Germline loops: CDR1 MNHEY, CDR2 SMNVEV (reference sequence).

This chain uses TRBV6-5 with TRBJ1-6; maybe TRBD1 (6 bases). The V and J ends lost 3 bases and 2 bases respectively, with 11 bases between them. CDR1 is MNHEY, CDR2 SVGAGI, per germline. This CDR3 comprises 16 residues. CDR3 sequence (DNA): TGTGCCAGCAGTTATGACAGGACTACCTATAATTCACCCCTCCACTTT. Translating it yields CASSYDRTTYNSPLHF.

This chain uses TRBV4-1 with TRBJ1-1; the D is unclear. Between the trimmed V and J ends, which lost 2 bases and 3 bases, there was a span of 13 bases. The CDR3 consists of 15 residues. CDR1 is MGHRA and CDR2 is YSYEKL in the germline V gene. This CDR3 reads CASSQQMEYYTEAFF. Written as DNA, the CDR3 is TGCGCCAGCAGCCAACAGATGGAATATTACACTGAAGCTTTCTTT.

The V and J genes are TRBV9 and TRBJ1-4; D unresolved. The germline gives CDR1 SGDLS, CDR2 YYNGEE. Trimming pared 2 bases from V and 1 base from J, leaving 6 bases between. There are 14 residues in the CDR3. The CDR3 DNA follows: TGTGCCAGCAGCGTCGGGGTAACTAATGAAAAACTGTTTTTT. Its protein is CASSVGVTNEKLFF. Supplemented by reference TRBV9 and TRBJ1-4, the full variable domain reads DSGVTQTPKHLITATGQRVTLRCSPRSGDLSVYWYQQSLDQGLQFLIQYYNGEERAKGNILERFSAQQFPDLHSELNLSSLELGDSALYFCASSVGVTNEKLFFGSGTQLSVL.

The gene calls are TRBV12-3 or TRBV12-4 and TRBJ2-1; D call uncertain. The CDR3 spans 12 residues. Trimming removed 6 bases from V and 7 bases from J, with 10 bases in between. CDR3 coding DNA: TGTGCCAGCAGCTCGATAGCTAATGAGCAGTTCTTC. This gives the protein CASSSIANEQFF.

The gene calls are TRBV7-9 and TRBJ2-7; D not resolved. CDR1 and CDR2 (germline): SEHNR, FQNEAQ (reference sequence). The CDR3 length is 15 residues. Trimming shortened V by 1 base and J by 4 bases, and 14 bases separated the two germline ends. In nucleotides, the CDR3 is TGTGCCAGCAGCTTAGTTGATAATCCCGTATACGAGCAGTACTTC. It encodes CASSLVDNPVYEQYF.

The rearrangement uses TRBV18 and TRBJ2-2, with D unclear. CDR1 KGHSH and CDR2 LQKENI come from the germline V gene. The CDR3 loop spans 15 amino acids. Deletions cut 3 bases from V and 7 bases from J, with 15 bases between. CDR3 amino acids: CASSPRTPLSGELFF. CDR3 coding DNA: TGTGCCAGCTCACCGCGGACCCCTCTGAGCGGGGAGCTGTTTTTT.

This clone came up once. This rearrangement joins TRBV12-3 or TRBV12-4 to TRBJ1-6; D unclear. This CDR3 is built from 12 residues. The germline V and J ends were trimmed by 2 bases and 8 bases, with 4 bases remaining between them. Here the CDR3 reads CASSLPYSPLHF. CDR3 coding DNA: TGTGCCAGCAGTTTACCTTATTCACCCCTCCACTTT.

There are a few counts of this clone. The chain is built from TRBV18 and TRBJ1-6; 9 bases fit TRBD1. CDR3 length equals 14 residues. V was clipped by 4 bases and J by 7 bases; unmatched bases: 2. Germline values: CDR1 KGHSH, CDR2 LQKENI. CDR3 DNA sequence: TGTGCCAGCTCACAGGACAGGGGCAATTCACCCCTCCACTTT. Translation: CASSQDRGNSPLHF.

The chain uses TRBV7-2 and TRBJ1-4; D gene uncertain. The germline V gene has CDR1 SGHTA and CDR2 FQGNSA. This CDR3 spans 15 amino acids. Trimming took off 5 bases at V and 2 bases at J, with 12 bases between the two ends. The CDR3 bases are TGTGCCAGCAGCCCCCTGGCGGTTACTAATGAAAAACTGTTTTTT. Translating gives CASSPLAVTNEKLFF.

The chain links TRBV19 to TRBJ2-3; a weak D match, TRBD2 (7 bases). V was clipped by 3 bases and J by 8 bases, with 21 bases between them. This CDR3 has 16 residues. The germline V gene encodes CDR1 LNHDA and CDR2 SQIVND (reference sequence). The DNA of the CDR3 is TGTGCCAGTAGTATGAGGGGGGGATTTTTACACAGTACGCAGTATTTT. It specifies CASSMRGGFLHSTQYF.

The genes are TRBV11-2 and TRBJ2-1, with TRBD2 as a possible D gene (6 bases). Trimming pared 2 bases from V and 9 bases from J, leaving 8 bases between. CDR1 and CDR2 from the germline V gene are SGHAT and FQNNGV. This CDR3 spans 12 amino acids. The CDR3 here is CASSLTSREQFF. The DNA for the CDR3 is TGTGCCAGCAGCTTAACTAGCCGTGAGCAGTTCTTC. Drawing the rest from reference TRBV11-2 and TRBJ2-1, the complete variable domain is EAGVAQSPRYKIIEKRQSVAFWCNPISGHATLYWYQQILGQGPKLLIQFQNNGVVDDSQLPKDRFSAERLKGVDSTLKIQPAKLEDSAVYLCASSLTSREQFFGPGTRLTVL.

The rearrangement joins TRBV7-2 to TRBJ2-3, with 10 bases identical to TRBD2. The V and J ends lost 5 bases and 3 bases, in that order; junction bases with no gene match: 2. The germline CDR1 and CDR2 sequences are SGHTA and FQGNSA. The CDR3 sequence is 14 residues long. In nucleotides, the CDR3 is TGTGCCAGCAGCCGTAGCGGGGGGACAGATACGCAGTATTTT. It specifies CASSRSGGTDTQYF.

The chain joins TRBV5-5 to TRBJ1-4; maybe TRBD1 (6 bases). CDR1 SGHKS and CDR2 YYEKEE come from the germline V gene (reference sequence). Between the trimmed V and J ends, which lost 3 bases and 3 bases, there was a span of 15 bases. The CDR3 extends over 16 amino acids. The CDR3 DNA follows: TGTGCCAGCAGCTGGGGACATCGTGGATCTAATGAAAAACTGTTTTTT. As protein: CASSWGHRGSNEKLFF.

The CDR3 DNA reads TGTGCCAGCAAAGGACAGGGGGAGGGCTATGGCTACACCTTC. It yields the protein CASKGQGEGYGYTF. V is TRBV6-6 and J is TRBJ1-2; 10 nucleotides match TRBD1. The trim removed 7 bases at V and 4 bases at J, leaving 6 bases unmatched. Per the germline V gene, CDR1 is MNHNY and CDR2 is SVGAGI (reference sequence). The CDR3 loop spans 14 amino acids.

This sequence joins TRBV18 and TRBJ1-1, with D uncertain. Germline V CDR1 and CDR2: KGHSH, LQKENI. This CDR3 is 15 amino acids long. The V gene lost 3 bases and the J gene lost 0 bases, with 11 bases spanning the gap. For the CDR3, the DNA is TGTGCCAGCTCACCGGACTCTGTTATGAACACTGAAGCTTTCTTT. This sequence encodes CASSPDSVMNTEAFF. Full variable domain (outside the CDR3, taken from reference TRBV18 and TRBJ1-1): NAGVMQNPRHLVRRRGQEARLRCSPMKGHSHVYWYRQLPEEGLKFMVYLQKENIIDESGMPKERFSAEFPKEGPSILRIQQVVRGDSAAYFCASSPDSVMNTEAFFGQGTRLTVV.

The genes are TRBV11-1 and TRBJ1-1; tentatively, D is TRBD1 (6 bases). The CDR3 has 16 amino acids. V was pared by 1 base and J by 0 bases, with 12 bases between. Looked up from germline, CDR1 is SGHAT and CDR2 is FQDESV (reference sequence). The CDR3 coding sequence is TGTGCCAGCAGCTTAGGGACAGCTGCTATGAACACTGAAGCTTTCTTT. It is translated as CASSLGTAAMNTEAFF.

V gene TRBV3-1 (or the pseudogene TRBV3-2) combines with J gene TRBJ1-1, with 7 bases identical to TRBD1. Trimming cost V 4 bases and J 4 bases; bases outside gene matches: 6. This CDR3 spans 14 amino acids. Germline CDR1 and CDR2: LGHDT and YNNKEL (reference sequence). The CDR3 DNA follows: TGTGCCAGCAGCCGGCTCCAGGGGGGCACTGAAGCTTTCTTT. This codes for CASSRLQGGTEAFF.